These T cell receptor beta chains were read from a single sample in a study of T cell changes during pregnancy in multiple sclerosis. The repertoire was sequenced with immunoSEQ multiplex PCR; TCRdb's copy has only in-frame clones and lacks some. The data show more than 45,000 clones, about 90% seen once. The sequencing here drew on CD4+ T cells from peripheral blood mononuclear cells, taken in the second trimester of pregnancy. The receptor source for this set is a female donor with multiple sclerosis, enrolled in a pregnancy study. Both conserved end residues are part of each CDR3. Fields, in order: clone size, D gene, V gene, J gene, CDR3 protein, CDR3 DNA. A D gene is named only where the DNA matches it firmly. Expanded clones are given a class, and other clones once, few, many or no size at all.

NA	NA	TRBV15	TRBJ1-1	CATSAISVRGNTEAFF	TGTGCCACCAGCGCCATCTCCGTCCGGGGGAACACTGAAGCTTTCTTT
NA	NA	TRBV30	TRBJ1-3	CAQSGSSGNTIYF	TGTGCGCAAAGCGGGAGCTCTGGAAACACCATATATTTT
NA	NA	TRBV2	TRBJ1-2	CASSERGFYGYTF	TGTGCCAGCAGTGAGAGAGGGTTCTATGGCTACACCTTC
few	NA	TRBV6-6	TRBJ1-1	CASSYPGSGTEAFF	TGTGCCAGCAGTTACCCCGGCTCAGGCACTGAAGCTTTCTTT
NA	TRBD2	TRBV9	TRBJ2-3	CASSGGLAGLDTQYF	TGTGCCAGCTCCGGGGGGCTAGCGGGATTAGATACGCAGTATTTT
NA	NA	TRBV14	TRBJ1-2	CASSERGQYGYTF	TGTGCCAGCAGCGAAAGGGGTCAATATGGCTACACCTTC
NA	NA	TRBV9	TRBJ1-5	CASSTSPEGQPQHF	TGTGCCAGCAGCACCAGCCCGGAGGGTCAGCCCCAGCATTTT
NA	NA	TRBV10-3	TRBJ2-7	CAISEEGRNEQYF	TGTGCCATCAGTGAGGAGGGAAGAAACGAGCAGTACTTC
NA	NA	TRBV9	TRBJ1-1	CASSATLNTEAFF	TGTGCCAGCAGCGCCACATTGAACACTGAAGCTTTCTTT
NA	TRBD2	TRBV4-1	TRBJ2-1	CASSQDIGGGPYFSSYNEQFF	TGCGCCAGCAGCCAAGATATCGGCGGGGGGCCCTATTTTAGCTCCTACAATGAGCAGTTCTTC
once	TRBD1	TRBV6-5	TRBJ2-7	CASRQYGQGGYEQYF	TGTGCCAGCAGGCAATACGGACAGGGAGGCTACGAGCAGTACTTC
NA	NA	TRBV13	TRBJ1-2	CASSLGTTRTGYGYTF	TGTGCCAGCAGCTTAGGAACTACACGGACTGGCTATGGCTACACCTTC
NA	NA	TRBV19	TRBJ1-5	CASSLQGASNQPQHF	TGTGCCAGTAGTTTGCAGGGCGCGAGCAATCAGCCCCAGCATTTT
NA	NA	TRBV6-1	TRBJ1-5	CASSERGNSNQPQHF	TGTGCCAGCAGTGAACGGGGGAATAGCAATCAGCCCCAGCATTTT
NA	TRBD1	TRBV5-1	TRBJ1-2	CASSLTGTGGRPQYGYTF	TGCGCCAGCAGCCTAACCGGGACAGGGGGCCGGCCCCAATATGGCTACACCTTC
once	NA	TRBV7-9	TRBJ1-3	CASSHRTASGNTIYF	TGTGCCAGCAGCCATAGGACAGCCTCTGGAAACACCATATATTTT
NA	NA	TRBV11-2	TRBJ2-3	CASRGLTRLSTDTQYF	TGTGCCAGCAGGGGACTCACTAGATTGAGCACAGATACGCAGTATTTT
NA	NA	TRBV9	TRBJ1-2	CASSVDPPRKGTYGYTF	TGTGCCAGCAGCGTAGATCCCCCACGCAAGGGGACATATGGCTACACCTTC
NA	TRBD1	TRBV28	TRBJ2-1	CASRDRGLNEQFF	TGTGCCAGCAGGGACAGGGGACTAAATGAGCAGTTCTTC
NA	NA	TRBV5-4	TRBJ2-7	CASSLRTRPYEQYF	TGTGCCAGCAGCTTGAGGACTCGACCCTACGAGCAGTACTTC
NA	NA	TRBV13	TRBJ2-7	CASSPWGEDYEQYF	TGTGCCAGCAGCCCTTGGGGGGAAGACTACGAGCAGTACTTC
NA	NA	TRBV7-6	TRBJ2-7	CASSLGPEGGPPDEQYF	TGTGCCAGCAGCTTAGGGCCCGAGGGGGGGCCCCCTGACGAGCAGTACTTC